Following are 9 T cell receptor beta chains from one sample sequenced in a study of early T cells in non-severe SARS-CoV-2 infection. Each CDR3 protein is one row after TCRdb ran MiXCR on the 5' RACE reads. Of 26,000 or so distinct CDR3 sequences in the sample, less than 6% were seen once. Source material: whole blood. The receptors originated from an adult who was a healthcare worker with PCR-confirmed SARS-CoV-2 infection or an uninfected control (not recorded which).

The genes are TRBV4-2 and TRBJ2-3; the match to TRBD2 covers 7 bases. Germline V gives CDR1 LGHNA, CDR2 YNFKEQ. V shed 4 bases and J 1 base; nucleotides not matched to a gene: 11. This CDR3 has 17 amino acids. CDR3 residues: CASSPQGSGAGTDTQYF. The CDR3 DNA reads as TGTGCCAGCAGCCCCCAGGGCAGCGGGGCCGGCACAGATACGCAGTATTTT.

This clonotype has ten or more counts. The chain joins TRBV11-2 to TRBJ2-1, with 8 nucleotides matching TRBD2. Germline V gene lookup returns CDR1 SGHAT and CDR2 FQNNGV. Unmatched junction bases numbered 15, after V lost 1 base and J lost 7 bases. The CDR3 extends over 18 amino acids. CDR3 region: CASSLARFQAGVRNEQFF. In DNA form, the CDR3 reads TGTGCCAGCAGCTTAGCCCGATTTCAAGCGGGGGTCCGGAATGAGCAGTTCTTC. Together with reference TRBV11-2 and TRBJ2-1, the CDR3 gives the full variable domain: EAGVAQSPRYKIIEKRQSVAFWCNPISGHATLYWYQQILGQGPKLLIQFQNNGVVDDSQLPKDRFSAERLKGVDSTLKIQPAKLEDSAVYLCASSLARFQAGVRNEQFFGPGTRLTVL.

This clonotype occurred many times. The chain couples TRBV18 to TRBJ2-3; 11 bases align to TRBD1. Germline assignment: CDR1 KGHSH and CDR2 LQKENI. The CDR3 sequence is 16 residues long. V shed 3 bases and J 4 bases; nucleotides not matched to a gene: 6. The CDR3 DNA reads TGTGCCAGCTCACCTCGACGGGACAGGGGGGCAGATACGCAGTATTTT. It encodes CASSPRRDRGADTQYF.

This clonotype was recorded at least ten times. The V call is TRBV6-2 or TRBV6-3, the J call TRBJ2-3, with unresolved D. CDR1 and CDR2 (germline): MNHEY, SVGEGT. CDR3 length: 15 residues. Trimming took 6 bases from V and 3 from J, leaving 16 bases between them. Written as DNA, the CDR3 is TGTGCCAGCAGCAACGGCCCCTTGGGGACAGATACGCAGTATTTT. Translated, it gives CASSNGPLGTDTQYF.

This clonotype was detected ten times or more. The J gene is TRBJ2-1, the V gene TRBV6-6; 15 bases match TRBD2. The junction had 10 bases not matched to a gene; V was cut back by 7 bases and J by 9 bases. The CDR3 loop spans 16 amino acids. The germline V gene encodes CDR1 MNHNY and CDR2 SVGAGI (reference sequence). The CDR3 here is CASTPRTSGGASEQFF. In nucleotides, the CDR3 is TGTGCCAGCACTCCAAGGACTAGCGGGGGGGCCAGTGAGCAGTTCTTC.

This clonotype was seen ten or more times. The CDR3 nucleotides are TGTGCCATCCTAACAGGGGGCCCGAACACCGGGGAGCTGTTTTTT. This codes for CAILTGGPNTGELFF. The chain is built from TRBV5-4 and TRBJ2-2, with 9 bases fitting TRBD1. CDR1 and CDR2 (germline): SGHNT, YYREEE (reference sequence). The CDR3 spans 15 residues. V lost 9 bases to trimming and J lost 0 bases; unmatched junction nucleotides: 6.

This clonotype is medium-sized within its sample. V gene TRBV4-3 combines with J gene TRBJ1-1; D ambiguous. The germline V gene encodes CDR1 LGHNA and CDR2 YSLEER. The CDR3 consists of 17 residues. The V and J ends lost 2 bases and 1 base respectively, with 17 bases between them. The CDR3 sequence is CASSQRLSPDTNTEAFF. The CDR3 coding sequence is TGCGCCAGCAGCCAAAGGCTTTCCCCGGATACGAACACTGAAGCTTTCTTT.

This clonotype appeared many times. This chain uses TRBV7-9 with TRBJ2-2; D unclear. This CDR3 contains 14 residues. Trimming left V 8 bases short and J 0 bases short, with 10 bases between. Looked up from germline, CDR1 is SEHNR and CDR2 is FQNEAQ (reference sequence). DNA for the CDR3: TGTGCCAGCCATGGGCAGGCGAACACCGGGGAGCTGTTTTTT. This translates into CASHGQANTGELFF. The whole variable domain, filled in from reference TRBV7-9 and TRBJ2-2, reads DTGVSQNPRHKITKRGQNVTFRCDPISEHNRLYWYRQTLGQGPEFLTYFQNEAQLEKSRLLSDRFSAERPKGSFSTLEIQRTEQGDSAMYLCASHGQANTGELFFGEGSRLTVL.

This clonotype was detected only a few times. An end of the junction differs from the germline gene, which may be a read error. V usage is TRBV7-7 and J usage is TRBJ2-1; TRBD2 matches 13 bases. Germline V gene data show CDR1 as SSHAT and CDR2 as FNYEAQ (reference sequence). This CDR3 is built from 15 residues. The CDR3 region is CASSQLAGGFNEQFF. CDR3 nucleotide sequence: TGTGCTAGCAGCCAACTAGCGGGGGGGTTCAATGAGCAGTTCTTC. The full variable domain, with the rest looked up from reference TRBV7-7 and TRBJ2-1, is GAGVSQSPRYKVTKRGQDVTLRCDPISSHATLYWYQQALGQGPEFLTYFNYEAQPDKSGLPSDRFSAERPEGSISTLTIQRTEQRDSAMYRCASSQLAGGFNEQFFGPGTRLTVL.